Sequencing of this TCR beta chain was carried out in a study of T-cell memory formation after mild COVID-19. Study-wide results and limits: A second wave expanding day 15 to 37 was CD4+-biased; contracting clones were balanced.

The V gene lost 2 bases and the J gene lost 6 bases, with 14 bases spanning the gap. The CDR3 extends over 15 amino acids. Germline V gives CDR1 MNHEY, CDR2 SVGEGT. In TCRdb, the 5' RACE reads were re-called with MiXCR into one record per CDR3 protein. Of roughly 340,000 distinct CDR3 sequences in the sample, 20% to 25% were seen once. This clonotype was recorded a few times. The antigen remains unidentified. The sample taken for sequencing was PBMCs or a T cell subset sorted from them (not recorded which). The chain employs TRBV6-2 or TRBV6-3 and TRBJ2-1; D is ambiguous. The sequence was obtained from a man younger than 35 who had mild COVID-19 (a few samples of this study predate the infection). Cell type and time point are not known. The DNA for the CDR3 is TGTGCCAGCAGTTACGGATATGGGGTGATCAATGAGCAGTTCTTC. It translates to CASSYGYGVINEQFF.